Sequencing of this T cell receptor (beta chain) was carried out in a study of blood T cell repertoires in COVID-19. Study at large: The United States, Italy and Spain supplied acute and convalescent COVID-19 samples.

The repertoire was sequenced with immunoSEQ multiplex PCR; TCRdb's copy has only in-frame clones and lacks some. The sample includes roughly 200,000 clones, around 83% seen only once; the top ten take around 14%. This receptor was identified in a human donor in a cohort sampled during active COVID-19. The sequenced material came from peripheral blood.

DNA for the CDR3: TGTGCCAGCAGCTTCGCGGGGGGCACCGGGGAGCTGTTTTTT. Translated: CASSFAGGTGELFF. This rearrangement joins TRBV7-9 to TRBJ2-2, with TRBD2 matching over 8 bases. The germline V gene encodes CDR1 SEHNR and CDR2 FQNEAQ (reference sequence). This CDR3 contains 14 residues. V shed 3 bases, J shed 4 bases, and the junction held 1 base outside the gene matches.